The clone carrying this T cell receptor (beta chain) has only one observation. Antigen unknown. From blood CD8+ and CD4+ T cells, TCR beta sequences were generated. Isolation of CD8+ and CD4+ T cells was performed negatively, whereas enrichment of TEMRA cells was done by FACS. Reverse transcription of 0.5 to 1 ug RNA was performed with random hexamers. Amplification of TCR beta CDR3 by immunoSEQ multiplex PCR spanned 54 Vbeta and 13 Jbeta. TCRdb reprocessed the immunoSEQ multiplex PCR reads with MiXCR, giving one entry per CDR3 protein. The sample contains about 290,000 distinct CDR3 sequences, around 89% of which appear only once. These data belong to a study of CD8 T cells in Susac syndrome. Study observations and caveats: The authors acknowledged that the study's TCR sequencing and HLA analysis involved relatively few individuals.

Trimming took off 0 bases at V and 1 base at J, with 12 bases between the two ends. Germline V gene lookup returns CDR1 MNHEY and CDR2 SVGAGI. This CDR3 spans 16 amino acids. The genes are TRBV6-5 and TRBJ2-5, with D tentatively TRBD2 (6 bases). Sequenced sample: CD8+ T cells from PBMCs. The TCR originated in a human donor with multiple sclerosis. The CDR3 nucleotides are TGTGCCAGCAGTTACTCGGAGGGGACCGGCCAAGAGACCCAGTACTTC. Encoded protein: CASSYSEGTGQETQYF.